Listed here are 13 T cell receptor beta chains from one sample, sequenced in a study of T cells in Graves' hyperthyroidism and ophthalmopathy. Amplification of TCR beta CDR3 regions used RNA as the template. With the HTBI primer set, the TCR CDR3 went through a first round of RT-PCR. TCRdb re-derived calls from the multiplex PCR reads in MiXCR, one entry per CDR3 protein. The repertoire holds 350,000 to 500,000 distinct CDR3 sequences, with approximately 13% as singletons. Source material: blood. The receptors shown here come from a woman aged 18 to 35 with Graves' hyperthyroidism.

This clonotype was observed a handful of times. CDR3: CSAGRDAAYNEQFF. The CDR3 DNA sequence: TGCAGCGCCGGCCGGGACGCCGCCTACAATGAGCAGTTCTTC. The chain employs TRBV29-1 and TRBJ2-1; D may match TRBD1 or TRBD2 (5 bases each). This CDR3 is 14 amino acids long. V dropped 7 bases and J dropped 2 bases, with 15 bases sitting between them. CDR1 is SQVTM and CDR2 is ANQGSEA in the germline V gene.

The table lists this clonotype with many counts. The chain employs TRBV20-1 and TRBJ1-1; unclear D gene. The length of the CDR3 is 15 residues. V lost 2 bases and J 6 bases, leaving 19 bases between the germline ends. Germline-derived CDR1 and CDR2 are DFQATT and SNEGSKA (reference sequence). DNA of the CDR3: TGCAGTGCTAGACAAGCGGGGTTTAGGAGCGCTGAAGCTTTCTTT. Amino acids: CSARQAGFRSAEAFF.

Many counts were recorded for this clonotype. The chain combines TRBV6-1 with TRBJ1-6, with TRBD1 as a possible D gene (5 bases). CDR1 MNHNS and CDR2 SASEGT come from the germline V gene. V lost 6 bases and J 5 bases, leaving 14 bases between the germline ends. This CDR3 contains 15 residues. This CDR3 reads CASSDRDGDNSPLHF. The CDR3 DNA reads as TGTGCCAGCAGCGACCGGGACGGGGATAATTCACCCCTCCACTTT.

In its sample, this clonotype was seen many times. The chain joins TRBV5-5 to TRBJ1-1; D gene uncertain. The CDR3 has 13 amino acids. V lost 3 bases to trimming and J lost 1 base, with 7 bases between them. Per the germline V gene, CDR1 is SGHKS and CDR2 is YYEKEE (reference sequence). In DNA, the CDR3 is TGTGCCAGCAGCTGGTTACCGAACACTGAAGCTTTCTTT. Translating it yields CASSWLPNTEAFF.

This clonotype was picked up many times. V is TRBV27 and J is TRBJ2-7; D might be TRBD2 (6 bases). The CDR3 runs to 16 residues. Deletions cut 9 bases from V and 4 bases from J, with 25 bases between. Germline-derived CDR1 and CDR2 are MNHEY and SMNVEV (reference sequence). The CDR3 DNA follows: TGTGCCAGTAACTTAAAACGGACTAACGGGAGTTACGAGCAGTACTTC. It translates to CASNLKRTNGSYEQYF.

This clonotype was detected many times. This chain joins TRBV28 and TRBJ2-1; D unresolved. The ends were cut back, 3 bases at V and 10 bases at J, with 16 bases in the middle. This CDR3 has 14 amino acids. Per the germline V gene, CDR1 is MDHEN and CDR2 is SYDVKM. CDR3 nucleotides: TGTGCCAGCAGTTTGTCTCCCTCGGCCCCGGAGCAGTTCTTC. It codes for CASSLSPSAPEQFF.

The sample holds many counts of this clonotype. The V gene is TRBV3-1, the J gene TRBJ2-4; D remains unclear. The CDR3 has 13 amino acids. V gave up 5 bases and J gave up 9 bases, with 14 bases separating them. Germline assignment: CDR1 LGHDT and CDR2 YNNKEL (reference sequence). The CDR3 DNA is TGTGCCAGCAGCTCTGAGTCGGATACCATTCAGTACTTC. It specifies CASSSESDTIQYF.

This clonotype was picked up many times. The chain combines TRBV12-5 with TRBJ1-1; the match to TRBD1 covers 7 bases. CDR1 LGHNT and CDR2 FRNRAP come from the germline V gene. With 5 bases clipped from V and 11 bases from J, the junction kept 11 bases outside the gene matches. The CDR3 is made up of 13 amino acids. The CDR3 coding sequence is TGTGCTAGTGGTCCCGGAACAGGGGTTGTCGCTTTCTTT. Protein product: CASGPGTGVVAFF.

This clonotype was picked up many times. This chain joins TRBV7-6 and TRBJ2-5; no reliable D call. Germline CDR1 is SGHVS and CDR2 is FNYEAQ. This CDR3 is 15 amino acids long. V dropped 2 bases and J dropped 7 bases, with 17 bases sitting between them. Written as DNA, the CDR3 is TGTGCCAGCAGCTTATTGGCAGGCCTCCCGGGGACCCAGTACTTC. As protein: CASSLLAGLPGTQYF. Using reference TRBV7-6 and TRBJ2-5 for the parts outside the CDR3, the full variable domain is GAGVSQSPRYKVTKRGQDVALRCDPISGHVSLYWYRQALGQGPEFLTYFNYEAQQDKSGLPNDRFSAERPEGSISTLTIQRTEQRDSAMYRCASSLLAGLPGTQYFGPGTRLLVL.

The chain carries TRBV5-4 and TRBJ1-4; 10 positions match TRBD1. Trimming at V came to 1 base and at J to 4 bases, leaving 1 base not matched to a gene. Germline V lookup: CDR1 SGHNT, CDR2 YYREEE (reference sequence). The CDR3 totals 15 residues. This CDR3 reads CASSLRTGGNEKLFF. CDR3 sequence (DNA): TGTGCCAGCAGCTTGAGGACAGGGGGTAATGAAAAACTGTTTTTT. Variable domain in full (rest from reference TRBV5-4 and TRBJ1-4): ETGVTQSPTHLIKTRGQQVTLRCSSQSGHNTVSWYQQALGQGPQFIFQYYREEENGRGNFPPRFSGLQFPNYSSELNVNALELDDSALYLCASSLRTGGNEKLFFGSGTQLSVL.

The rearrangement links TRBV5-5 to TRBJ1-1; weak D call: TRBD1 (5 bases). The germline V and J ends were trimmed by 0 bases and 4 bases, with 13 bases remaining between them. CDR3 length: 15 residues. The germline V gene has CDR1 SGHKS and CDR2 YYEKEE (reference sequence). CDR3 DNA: TGTGCCAGCAGCTTGGTGGGGGGGGACGTCACTGAAGCTTTCTTT. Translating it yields CASSLVGGDVTEAFF.

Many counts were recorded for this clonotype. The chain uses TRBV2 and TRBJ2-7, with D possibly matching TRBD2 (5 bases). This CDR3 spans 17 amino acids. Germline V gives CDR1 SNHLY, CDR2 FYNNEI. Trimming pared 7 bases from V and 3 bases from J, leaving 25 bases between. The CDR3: CASTPLGLLLESYEQYF. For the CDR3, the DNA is TGTGCCAGCACCCCACTAGGACTCCTGCTAGAGAGCTACGAGCAGTACTTC.

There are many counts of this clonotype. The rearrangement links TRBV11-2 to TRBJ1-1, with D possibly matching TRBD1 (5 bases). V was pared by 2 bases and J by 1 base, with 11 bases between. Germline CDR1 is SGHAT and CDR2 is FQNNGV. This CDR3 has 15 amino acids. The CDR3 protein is CASSLRDLANTEAFF. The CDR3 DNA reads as TGTGCCAGCAGCTTACGGGACCTTGCGAACACTGAAGCTTTCTTT.